This T cell receptor beta chain stems from a study of blood T cell repertoires in COVID-19. Study-level background: T cells, B-cell-depleted T cells, or PBMCs supplied cDNA or gDNA.

Profiled with immunoSEQ multiplex PCR; TCRdb holds only in-frame clones, not every one. The sample consists of roughly 88,000 clones, 70% to 90% of them appearing once. The trim removed 7 bases at V and 2 bases at J, leaving 9 bases unmatched. Germline V gene lookup returns CDR1 LNHDA and CDR2 SQIVND (reference sequence). This CDR3 is 16 amino acids long. Those enrolled in Seattle joined during active infection and were followed longitudinally afterward. The sequencing input was peripheral blood. This sequence was found in an older woman with COVID-19, enrolled during active disease. The chain joins TRBV19 to TRBJ2-2, with 8 bases aligning to TRBD1. CDR3 sequence (DNA): TGTGCCAGTACCATACGGTCAGGGGGCAACACCGGGGAGCTGTTTTTT. Translated: CASTIRSGGNTGELFF.